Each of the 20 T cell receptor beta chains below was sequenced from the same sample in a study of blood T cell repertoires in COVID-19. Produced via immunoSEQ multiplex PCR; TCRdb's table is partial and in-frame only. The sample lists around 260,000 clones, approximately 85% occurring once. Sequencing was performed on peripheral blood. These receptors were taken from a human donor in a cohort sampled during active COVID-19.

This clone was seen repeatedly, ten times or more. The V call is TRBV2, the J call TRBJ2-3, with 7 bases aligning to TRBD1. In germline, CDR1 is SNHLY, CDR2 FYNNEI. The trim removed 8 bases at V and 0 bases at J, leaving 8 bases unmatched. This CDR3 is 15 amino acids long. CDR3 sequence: CASCPGTASTDTQYF. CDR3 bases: TGTGCCAGCTGCCCCGGGACAGCTAGCACAGATACGCAGTATTTT.

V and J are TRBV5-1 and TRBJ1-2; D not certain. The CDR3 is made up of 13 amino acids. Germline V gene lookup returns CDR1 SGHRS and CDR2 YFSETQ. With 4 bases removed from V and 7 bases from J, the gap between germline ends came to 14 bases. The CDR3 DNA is TGCGCCAGCAGCAACGAGGCTCGGGGTGGCTACACCTTC. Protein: CASSNEARGGYTF.

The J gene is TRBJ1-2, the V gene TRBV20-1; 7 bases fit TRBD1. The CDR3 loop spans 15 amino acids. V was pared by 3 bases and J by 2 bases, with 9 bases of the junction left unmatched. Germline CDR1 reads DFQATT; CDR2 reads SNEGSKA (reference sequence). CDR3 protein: CSASNRGLTNYGYTF. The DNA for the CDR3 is TGCAGTGCTAGTAACAGGGGATTGACGAACTATGGCTACACCTTC.

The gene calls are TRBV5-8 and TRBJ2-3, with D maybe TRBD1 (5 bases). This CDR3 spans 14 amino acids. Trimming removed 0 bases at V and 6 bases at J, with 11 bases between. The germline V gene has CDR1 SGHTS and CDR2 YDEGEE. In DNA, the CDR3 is TGTGCCAGCAGCTTGGGCAGGGCGCGGGATACGCAGTATTTT. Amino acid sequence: CASSLGRARDTQYF.

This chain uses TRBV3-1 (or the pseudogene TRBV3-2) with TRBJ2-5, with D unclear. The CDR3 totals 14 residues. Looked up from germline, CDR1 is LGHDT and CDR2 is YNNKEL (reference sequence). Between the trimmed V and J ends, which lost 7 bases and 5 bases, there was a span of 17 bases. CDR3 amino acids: CASKTSRRGETQYF. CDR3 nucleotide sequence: TGTGCCAGCAAAACCTCAAGAAGAGGTGAGACCCAGTACTTC.

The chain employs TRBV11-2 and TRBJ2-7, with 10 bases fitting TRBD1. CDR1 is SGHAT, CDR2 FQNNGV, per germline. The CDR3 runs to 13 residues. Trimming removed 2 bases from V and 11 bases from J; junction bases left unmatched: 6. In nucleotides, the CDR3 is TGTGCCAGCAGCTTAATTGGACAGGGGGAAAAGTACTTC. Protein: CASSLIGQGEKYF. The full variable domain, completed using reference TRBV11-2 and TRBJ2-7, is EAGVAQSPRYKIIEKRQSVAFWCNPISGHATLYWYQQILGQGPKLLIQFQNNGVVDDSQLPKDRFSAERLKGVDSTLKIQPAKLEDSAVYLCASSLIGQGEKYFGPGTRLTVT.

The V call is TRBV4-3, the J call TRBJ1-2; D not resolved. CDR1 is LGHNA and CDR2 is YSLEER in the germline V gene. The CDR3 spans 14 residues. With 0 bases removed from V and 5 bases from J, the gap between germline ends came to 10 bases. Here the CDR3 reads CASSQDLVTYGYTF. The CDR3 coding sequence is TGCGCCAGCAGCCAAGATCTTGTTACATATGGCTACACCTTC.

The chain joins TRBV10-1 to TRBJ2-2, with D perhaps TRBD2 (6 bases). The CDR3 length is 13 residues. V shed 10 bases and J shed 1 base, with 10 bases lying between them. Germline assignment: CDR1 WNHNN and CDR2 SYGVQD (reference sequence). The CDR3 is CATGGLNTGELFF. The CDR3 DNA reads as TGCGCCACCGGGGGACTGAACACCGGGGAGCTGTTTTTT.

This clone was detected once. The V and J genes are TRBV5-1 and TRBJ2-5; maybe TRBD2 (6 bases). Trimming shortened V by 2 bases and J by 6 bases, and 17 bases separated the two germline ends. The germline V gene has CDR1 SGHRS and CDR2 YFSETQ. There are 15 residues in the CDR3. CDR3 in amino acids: CASSFDAGSSKTQYF. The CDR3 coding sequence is TGCGCCAGCAGCTTCGATGCCGGGAGTTCGAAGACCCAGTACTTC.

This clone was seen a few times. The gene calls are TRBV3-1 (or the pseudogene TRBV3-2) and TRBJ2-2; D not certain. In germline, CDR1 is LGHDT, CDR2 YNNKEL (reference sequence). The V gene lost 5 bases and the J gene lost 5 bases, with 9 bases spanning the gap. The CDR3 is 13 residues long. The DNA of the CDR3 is TGTGCCAGCAGCTATCTAGTGACCGGGGAGCTGTTTTTT. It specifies CASSYLVTGELFF.

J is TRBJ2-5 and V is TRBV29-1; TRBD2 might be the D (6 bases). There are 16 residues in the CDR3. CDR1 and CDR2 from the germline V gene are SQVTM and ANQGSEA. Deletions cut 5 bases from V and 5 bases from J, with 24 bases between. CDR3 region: CSVPDPGRRVGETQYF. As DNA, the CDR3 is TGCAGCGTTCCTGACCCAGGGCGGAGGGTCGGGGAGACCCAGTACTTC.

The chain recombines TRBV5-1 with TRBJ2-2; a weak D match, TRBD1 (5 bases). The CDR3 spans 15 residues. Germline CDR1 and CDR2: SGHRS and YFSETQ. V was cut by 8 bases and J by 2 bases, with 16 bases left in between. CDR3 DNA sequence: TGCGCCAGTCGACCAGGTGACAGAAACACCGGGGAGCTGTTTTTT. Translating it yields CASRPGDRNTGELFF.

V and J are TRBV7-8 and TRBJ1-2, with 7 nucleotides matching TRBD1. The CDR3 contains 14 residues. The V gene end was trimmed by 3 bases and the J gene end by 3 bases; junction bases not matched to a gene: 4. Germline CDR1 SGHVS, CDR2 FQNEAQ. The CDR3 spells CASSLGQTYYGYTF. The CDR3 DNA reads TGTGCCAGCAGCTTGGGACAGACCTACTATGGCTACACCTTC.

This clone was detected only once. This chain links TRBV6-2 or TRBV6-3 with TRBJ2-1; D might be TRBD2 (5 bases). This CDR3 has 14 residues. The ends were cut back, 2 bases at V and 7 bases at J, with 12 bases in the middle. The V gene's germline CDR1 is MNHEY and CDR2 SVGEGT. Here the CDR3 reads CASSYPRLTNEQFF. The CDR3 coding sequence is TGTGCCAGCAGTTACCCCCGACTAACAAATGAGCAGTTCTTC.

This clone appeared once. The CDR3 DNA is TGTGCCACCAGCACCCCCAAGGGACTCTACGGAAACACCATATATTTT. This encodes CATSTPKGLYGNTIYF. The chain joins TRBV15 to TRBJ1-3, with D possibly matching TRBD1 (5 bases). Germline V gene sequence: CDR1 LNHNV, CDR2 YYDKDF (reference sequence). The V end lost 4 bases, the J end lost 4 bases, and 17 bases lay between the germline ends. CDR3 size: 16 residues.

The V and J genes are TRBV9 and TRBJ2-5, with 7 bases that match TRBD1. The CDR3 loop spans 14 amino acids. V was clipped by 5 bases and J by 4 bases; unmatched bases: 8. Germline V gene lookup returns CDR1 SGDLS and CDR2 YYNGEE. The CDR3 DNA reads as TGTGCCAGCAGTAAGTCCGGGACAGCAGAGACCCAGTACTTC. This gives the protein CASSKSGTAETQYF.

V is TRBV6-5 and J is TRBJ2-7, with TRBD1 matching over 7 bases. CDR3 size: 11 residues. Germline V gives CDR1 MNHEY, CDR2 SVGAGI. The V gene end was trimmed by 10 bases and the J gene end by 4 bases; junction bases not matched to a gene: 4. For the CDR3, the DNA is TGTGCCACAGGGACAGTGTACGAGCAGTACTTC. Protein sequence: CATGTVYEQYF.

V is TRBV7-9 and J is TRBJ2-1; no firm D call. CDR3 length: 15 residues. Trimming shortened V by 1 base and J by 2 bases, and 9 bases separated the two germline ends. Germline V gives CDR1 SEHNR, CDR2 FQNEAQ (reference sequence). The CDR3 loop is CASSLVASPYNEQFF. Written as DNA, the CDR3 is TGTGCCAGCAGCTTAGTAGCTAGTCCCTACAATGAGCAGTTCTTC. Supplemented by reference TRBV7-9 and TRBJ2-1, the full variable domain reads DTGVSQNPRHKITKRGQNVTFRCDPISEHNRLYWYRQTLGQGPEFLTYFQNEAQLEKSRLLSDRFSAERPKGSFSTLEIQRTEQGDSAMYLCASSLVASPYNEQFFGPGTRLTVL.

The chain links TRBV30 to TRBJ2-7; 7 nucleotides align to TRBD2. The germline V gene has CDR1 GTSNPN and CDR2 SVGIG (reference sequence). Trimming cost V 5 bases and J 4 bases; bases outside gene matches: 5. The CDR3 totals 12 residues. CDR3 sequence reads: CAWGLERYEQYF. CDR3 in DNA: TGTGCCTGGGGACTAGAAAGGTACGAGCAGTACTTC.

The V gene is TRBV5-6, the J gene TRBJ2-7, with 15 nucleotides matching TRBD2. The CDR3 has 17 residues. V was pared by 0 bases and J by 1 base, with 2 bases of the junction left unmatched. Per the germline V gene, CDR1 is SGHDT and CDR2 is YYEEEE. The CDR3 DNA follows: TGTGCCAGCAGCTTGGTGGGACTAGCGGGAGGTTCCTACGAGCAGTACTTC. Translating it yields CASSLVGLAGGSYEQYF.